These T cell receptor beta chains were read from a single sample in a study of control samples from healthy donors and cancer patients. Produced via immunoSEQ multiplex PCR; TCRdb's table is partial and in-frame only. The sample has around 90,000 clones; over 75% are singletons. The specimen sequenced was blood. The receptor set was obtained from a woman between 40 and 50 years old in good health. CDR3s include the opening cysteine and the closing phenylalanine or tryptophan. A D gene is named only where the DNA matches it firmly. Clone size, where shown, is once, few, many, or a class for clones that have expanded.

v_gene: TRBV7-2; d_gene: .; abundance: .; j_gene: TRBJ2-7; CDR3aa: CASSLRDTNAYEQYF; CDR3nt: TGTGCCAGCAGCCTGCGGGACACTAACGCCTACGAGCAGTACTTC
v_gene: TRBV7-2; d_gene: .; abundance: .; j_gene: TRBJ1-3; CDR3aa: CASSLGLSSSGNTIYF; CDR3nt: TGTGCCAGCAGCTTAGGTCTTAGTAGCTCTGGAAACACCATATATTTT
v_gene: TRBV6-4; d_gene: TRBD2; abundance: .; j_gene: TRBJ2-3; CDR3aa: CASAPAGGADTQYF; CDR3nt: TGTGCCAGCGCCCCAGCGGGGGGGGCAGATACGCAGTATTTT
v_gene: TRBV7-8; d_gene: .; abundance: .; j_gene: TRBJ1-1; CDR3aa: CASSYQGVSTEAFF; CDR3nt: TGTGCCAGCAGCTACCAGGGAGTATCCACTGAAGCTTTCTTT
v_gene: TRBV5-6; d_gene: TRBD1; abundance: .; j_gene: TRBJ1-1; CDR3aa: CASSLAETGGETEAFF; CDR3nt: TGTGCCAGCAGCTTGGCCGAGACAGGGGGAGAAACTGAAGCTTTCTTT
v_gene: TRBV11-1; d_gene: .; abundance: .; j_gene: TRBJ2-6; CDR3aa: CASSLSGANVLTF; CDR3nt: TGTGCCAGCAGCTTATCCGGGGCCAACGTCCTGACTTTC
v_gene: TRBV10-1; d_gene: .; abundance: .; j_gene: TRBJ2-2; CDR3aa: CASSESTRGKGIGELFF; CDR3nt: TGCGCCAGCAGTGAGTCGACAAGGGGAAAGGGGATCGGGGAGCTGTTTTTT
v_gene: TRBV6-6; d_gene: TRBD1; abundance: .; j_gene: TRBJ1-1; CDR3aa: CASSRTGLNTEAFF; CDR3nt: TGTGCCAGCAGTCGGACAGGGTTGAACACTGAAGCTTTCTTT
v_gene: TRBV7-9; d_gene: .; abundance: .; j_gene: TRBJ1-2; CDR3aa: CASSYPGGRGYTF; CDR3nt: TGTGCCAGCAGCTATCCTGGGGGCCGTGGCTACACCTTC
v_gene: TRBV19; d_gene: .; abundance: few; j_gene: TRBJ1-2; CDR3aa: CASKRGNYGYTF; CDR3nt: TGTGCCAGTAAGCGCGGCAACTATGGCTACACCTTC
v_gene: TRBV21-1; d_gene: .; abundance: .; j_gene: TRBJ1-5; CDR3aa: CAKTGGSNQPQHF; CDR3nt: TGTGCCAAGACAGGCGGTAGCAATCAGCCCCAGCATTTT
v_gene: TRBV7-8; d_gene: TRBD1; abundance: .; j_gene: TRBJ1-1; CDR3aa: CASSLGDRVRGAFF; CDR3nt: TGTGCCAGCAGCTTAGGGGACAGGGTTAGAGGAGCTTTCTTT
v_gene: TRBV5-4; d_gene: .; abundance: .; j_gene: TRBJ2-7; CDR3aa: CASSLDGSSGEQYF; CDR3nt: TGTGCCAGCAGCCTGGACGGTTCATCCGGCGAGCAGTACTTC
v_gene: TRBV7-2; d_gene: .; abundance: .; j_gene: TRBJ1-2; CDR3aa: CASSPRYQADYGYTF; CDR3nt: TGTGCCAGCAGCCCCCGTTATCAGGCGGACTATGGCTACACCTTC
v_gene: TRBV27; d_gene: TRBD1; abundance: .; j_gene: TRBJ2-7; CDR3aa: CASSSLTAWTGAYEQYF; CDR3nt: TGTGCCAGCAGCTCACTCACCGCGTGGACAGGAGCCTACGAGCAGTACTTC
v_gene: TRBV10-3; d_gene: TRBD1; abundance: .; j_gene: TRBJ1-2; CDR3aa: CANRDSYGYTF; CDR3nt: TGTGCCAACCGGGACAGCTATGGCTACACCTTC
v_gene: TRBV20-1; d_gene: .; abundance: .; j_gene: TRBJ2-7; CDR3aa: CSARDGYEQYF; CDR3nt: TGCAGTGCTAGAGATGGCTACGAGCAGTACTTC
v_gene: TRBV19; d_gene: .; abundance: .; j_gene: TRBJ2-3; CDR3aa: CASRSGYPDTQYF; CDR3nt: TGTGCCAGTAGGAGTGGGTACCCAGATACGCAGTATTTT
v_gene: TRBV7-8; d_gene: .; abundance: .; j_gene: TRBJ1-1; CDR3aa: CASSLAKIHEAFF; CDR3nt: TGTGCCAGCAGCTTAGCTAAGATTCATGAAGCTTTCTTT
v_gene: TRBV6-6; d_gene: .; abundance: .; j_gene: TRBJ1-5; CDR3aa: CASSHRDPHQPQHF; CDR3nt: TGTGCCAGCAGTCATAGGGACCCCCATCAGCCCCAGCATTTT
v_gene: TRBV9; d_gene: .; abundance: .; j_gene: TRBJ2-5; CDR3aa: CASSPSVQETQYF; CDR3nt: TGTGCCAGCAGCCCTTCGGTTCAAGAGACCCAGTACTTC
v_gene: TRBV5-1; d_gene: .; abundance: .; j_gene: TRBJ2-7; CDR3aa: CASSRTSSSSYEQYF; CDR3nt: TGCGCCAGCAGCCGGACATCATCCTCCTCCTACGAGCAGTACTTC
v_gene: TRBV5-1; d_gene: .; abundance: .; j_gene: TRBJ2-2; CDR3aa: CASSYAGTNTGELFF; CDR3nt: TGCGCCAGCAGCTATGCGGGTACTAACACCGGGGAGCTGTTTTTT
v_gene: TRBV19; d_gene: TRBD1; abundance: .; j_gene: TRBJ2-7; CDR3aa: CASSMGQLYEQYF; CDR3nt: TGTGCCAGTAGTATGGGACAGCTCTACGAGCAGTACTTC
v_gene: TRBV2; d_gene: .; abundance: .; j_gene: TRBJ1-1; CDR3aa: CASSAEPNTEAFF; CDR3nt: TGTGCCAGCAGTGCCGAGCCGAACACTGAAGCTTTCTTT
v_gene: TRBV7-2; d_gene: TRBD2; abundance: .; j_gene: TRBJ2-3; CDR3aa: CASSLMLAGEDTQYF; CDR3nt: TGTGCCAGCAGCTTAATGCTAGCGGGGGAAGATACGCAGTATTTT
v_gene: TRBV19; d_gene: .; abundance: once; j_gene: TRBJ2-7; CDR3aa: CASSTRGEQYF; CDR3nt: TGTGCCAGTAGTACCCGCGGCGAGCAGTACTTC
v_gene: TRBV24-1; d_gene: .; abundance: .; j_gene: TRBJ1-5; CDR3aa: CATSDKGLGQPQHF; CDR3nt: TGTGCCACCAGTGACAAGGGGCTGGGGCAGCCCCAGCATTTT
v_gene: TRBV24-1; d_gene: TRBD1; abundance: .; j_gene: TRBJ1-5; CDR3aa: CATSTQGVDSNQPQHF; CDR3nt: TGTGCCACCAGTACACAGGGGGTAGATAGCAATCAGCCCCAGCATTTT
v_gene: TRBV27; d_gene: TRBD1; abundance: .; j_gene: TRBJ1-2; CDR3aa: CASSFPGQGSLGTGGAVGYYGYTF; CDR3nt: TGTGCCAGCAGTTTCCCGGGGCAGGGGTCATTGGGGACAGGGGGCGCGGTGGGGTATTATGGCTACACCTTC
v_gene: TRBV3-1/TRBV3-2; d_gene: TRBD1; abundance: .; j_gene: TRBJ1-5; CDR3aa: CASSQGQGQGYNQPQHF; CDR3nt: TGTGCCAGCAGCCAAGGTCAGGGACAGGGATACAATCAGCCCCAGCATTTT
v_gene: TRBV19; d_gene: .; abundance: once; j_gene: TRBJ1-2; CDR3aa: CASSELVRLLFYGYTF; CDR3nt: TGTGCCAGTAGCGAACTAGTCCGTCTTCTATTCTATGGCTACACCTTC
v_gene: TRBV27; d_gene: .; abundance: .; j_gene: TRBJ1-1; CDR3aa: CASSFLPGTNTEAFF; CDR3nt: TGTGCCAGCAGTTTCCTCCCCGGGACAAACACTGAAGCTTTCTTT
v_gene: TRBV27; d_gene: .; abundance: .; j_gene: TRBJ2-2; CDR3aa: CASSRGALRVTGELFF; CDR3nt: TGTGCCAGCAGCCGGGGAGCCCTTCGTGTCACCGGGGAGCTGTTTTTT
v_gene: TRBV30; d_gene: .; abundance: .; j_gene: TRBJ2-3; CDR3aa: CAWRKGRNTDTQYF; CDR3nt: TGCGCCTGGAGGAAGGGCAGGAACACAGATACGCAGTATTTT
v_gene: TRBV27; d_gene: .; abundance: .; j_gene: TRBJ1-2; CDR3aa: CASSPDYMSYGYTF; CDR3nt: TGTGCCAGCAGCCCAGACTACATGAGCTATGGCTACACCTTC
v_gene: TRBV24-1; d_gene: TRBD1; abundance: once; j_gene: TRBJ1-2; CDR3aa: CATSGDSATNYGYTF; CDR3nt: TGTGCCACCAGTGGGGACAGCGCAACTAACTATGGCTACACCTTC
v_gene: TRBV7-9; d_gene: TRBD1; abundance: .; j_gene: TRBJ1-2; CDR3aa: CASSSTGGPYGYTF; CDR3nt: TGTGCCAGCAGCTCGACAGGGGGCCCCTATGGCTACACCTTC
v_gene: TRBV15; d_gene: .; abundance: .; j_gene: TRBJ2-1; CDR3aa: CATSRDYGAVSSYNEQFF; CDR3nt: TGTGCCACCAGCAGAGATTACGGGGCGGTTAGCTCCTACAATGAGCAGTTCTTC
v_gene: TRBV5-1; d_gene: .; abundance: .; j_gene: TRBJ2-1; CDR3aa: CASSLQGSSYNEQFF; CDR3nt: TGCGCCAGCAGCTTACAGGGTAGCTCCTACAATGAGCAGTTCTTC
v_gene: TRBV4-1; d_gene: TRBD1; abundance: .; j_gene: TRBJ1-1; CDR3aa: CASSQTDRGSWGSEAFF; CDR3nt: TGCGCCAGCAGCCAAACGGACAGGGGAAGCTGGGGCTCTGAAGCTTTCTTT